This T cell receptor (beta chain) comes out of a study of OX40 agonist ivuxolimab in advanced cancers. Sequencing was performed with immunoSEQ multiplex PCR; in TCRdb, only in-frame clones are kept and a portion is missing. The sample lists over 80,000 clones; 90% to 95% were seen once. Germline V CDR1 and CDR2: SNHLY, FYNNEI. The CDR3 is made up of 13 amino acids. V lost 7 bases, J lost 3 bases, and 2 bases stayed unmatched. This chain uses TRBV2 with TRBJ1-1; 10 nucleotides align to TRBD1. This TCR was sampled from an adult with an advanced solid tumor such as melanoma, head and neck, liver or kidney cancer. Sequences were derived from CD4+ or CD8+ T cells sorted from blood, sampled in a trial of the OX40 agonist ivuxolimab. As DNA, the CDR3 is TGTGCCAGCACCGGGACAGGGGACACTGAAGCTTTCTTT. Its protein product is CASTGTGDTEAFF. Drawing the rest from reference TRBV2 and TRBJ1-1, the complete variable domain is EPEVTQTPSHQVTQMGQEVILRCVPISNHLYFYWYRQILGQKVEFLVSFYNNEISEKSEIFDDQFSVERPDGSNFTLKIRSTKLEDSAMYFCASTGTGDTEAFFGQGTRLTVV.